This TCR beta chain appears in the sequencing data of a study of cytomegalovirus exposure and HLA in healthy donors (dated by TCRdb to about 2017). Regarding the research as a whole: In an earlier analysis of 550 to 750 of the donors, approximately 260 Gb of sequence data and 100 million or so unique TCR beta sequences from some 170 million T cells were reported. Class I and class II HLA loci were covered by the typing at four-digit resolution. Several DR-DQ haplotypes were handled as single units for association and clustering because linkage in the cohort was strong. Donor age, sex, ethnicity and CMV serostatus were collected together with the repertoire data. All discovery cohort repertoires had been generated using a single sequencing platform. The aim of the study was to test whether cataloging public T cell receptors could identify signatures of past pathogen exposure. About 280 gigabases of sequencing data and roughly 80 million unique TCR sequences made up an early release that covered approximately 620 HLA-typed donors. The study profiled the T cell repertoires of 550 to 700 subjects by immunosequencing and related them to cytomegalovirus serostatus. To decide whether each TCR beta V gene segment behaved as functional or pseudogenic, an earlier analysis of 587 of the donors relied on high-throughput TCR beta sequencing. In a later analysis, previously published TCR beta repertoires from more than 500 donors were re-analyzed and high-resolution HLA genotyping was added so that TCR occurrence patterns could be studied. The study combined high-throughput TCR immunosequencing, statistical association of individual TCRs with disease status, and machine learning to predict cytomegalovirus infection status. Typing coverage varied by locus: 629-630 donors for A, B, C, DRB1 and DQB1; roughly 520 for DQA1; about 600 for DPA1; 450 to 480 for DPB1. A later genetic analysis used genome-wide SNP genotypes for about 60% of the roughly 700 donors, treating that subset as a discovery cohort. Rather than drawing on any new phenotypic data, the later analysis identified candidate immune exposures from TCR beta sequences and the way those sequences occurred across donors. Across 398 genotyped donors of the cohort, an average of roughly 250,000 unique TCR beta nucleotide sequences per donor were sequenced, and roughly a sixth of those sequences were non-productive. Along with the roughly 670-subject first cohort, a separate validation cohort of some 130 different subjects was used. The genetic ancestry cluster associated with self-reported Caucasian donors included about 81% of the approximately 400 genotyped donors. Results the study describes overall, beyond this receptor: A cluster of highly shared sequence variants was judged likely to represent a technical artifact of the sequencing pipeline. Because HLA typing was unavailable for some donors at each locus, only the typed subset was used in association tests. Immune exposure information for the cohort was limited to CMV serostatus. An association between a missense DCLRE1C variant and V-gene and J-gene trimming of TCR beta chains was found in a later genetic analysis and replicated in an independent cohort. Several of the top co-occurrence clusters appeared to be linked to parvovirus B19, influenza, CMV and Epstein-Barr virus, according to a later analysis. Approximately 18 rarely observed V segments, including chromosome 9 orphons, were excluded from the earlier analysis of approximately 500 of the donors because counts were too low. The presence/absence analyses assumed that sequencing depth was roughly uniform across donors, and that assumption may not be true. A further reported finding was that TCR beta sequences accurately predicted the HLA-A and HLA-B alleles for most subjects in the first cohort. When HLA alleles, especially DR and DQ, strongly co-occurred, attributing TCR associations to individual alleles was difficult. In vitro tests confirmed that a few of the cytomegalovirus-associated TCR beta chains recognize cytomegalovirus antigens. The cohort was sequenced for TCR beta chains only, and without alpha or paired-chain data the features that could be detected were limited. In a later analysis, HLA-associated TCR beta chains were found to be more clonally expanded and to have lower generation probabilities than equally common non-associated chains. The classifier was reported to diagnose cytomegalovirus status with high specificity and sensitivity in both the original and validation cohorts. The study gave a list of under 200 TCR beta chains associated with cytomegalovirus. A later analysis found that most CMV-associated TCR beta chains appeared HLA-restricted, with HLA associations seemingly driven largely by CMV exposure. Some IMGT-functional V segments, including TRBV6-2 and TRBV6-3, could not be distinguished by the 87-base-pair reads and were therefore excluded. According to a later analysis, TCR association rates differed among HLA loci, with DRB1 alleles showing the most associated TCRs and HLA-C alleles showing the fewest. It was suggested by the authors that the approach could potentially be generalized to other disease states and immunological phenotypes. In an earlier analysis of about 540 of the donors, most TCR beta V segments were observed in productive rearrangements about 87% or about 30% of the time, broadly matching IMGT annotations. Most TCR sequences were seen in very few donors, while some public TCRs were found in many individuals. Linkage disequilibrium might explain the correlated functional status among segregating V segments, but an unknown experimental factor could not be ruled out. A later analysis associated 15,000 to 20,000 TCR beta sequences with specific HLA alleles at a false discovery rate of 0.05. Compared with the roughly 600-donor mean, donors in an Asian-associated ancestry cluster had fewer N-insertions in productive TCRs, according to a later genetic analysis.

This clone appeared a few times. Its antigen is unknown. No base qualities exist here, and no much larger clone lies one base off it. The cohort was made up of 500 to 800 healthy bone marrow donors. Cohort members were all nominally healthy when sampled, although unrecorded immune exposures were likely present. The donor tested CMV seropositive, placing the donor among the 289 seropositive members of the cohort. A peripheral blood sample was collected from each donor, and TCR beta sequencing was performed on peripheral blood mononuclear cells. The Qiagen DNeasy Blood Extraction Kit was used to extract genomic DNA from the blood cell samples. The library relied on the immunoSEQ multiplex PCR assay. The multiplex PCR relied on a mix of 60 forward primers for TCR Vbeta segments and 13 reverse primers for TCR Jbeta segments. A multiplex PCR assay on genomic DNA amplified the CDR3 region of rearranged TCR beta genes. On the Illumina HiSeq System, the amplified TCR beta libraries were sequenced as 87-base-pair reads. The source study handled its data this way. Across the 670 or so repertoires, a later analysis counted approximately 83 million unique TCR beta chains, about 10 million of which were shared by at least two donors. Raw reads were error-corrected and collapsed into unique sequences by a nearest-neighbor algorithm in which closely related sequences were merged to remove PCR and sequencing errors. V, D and J gene segments were assigned by aligning CDR3 sequences to IMGT reference sequences. For a sequence to be retained, at least a six-nucleotide match to both a V gene segment and a J gene segment was required. Rearrangements were called productive when the CDR3 lacked stop codons and stayed in frame with V and J; all others were non-productive. Following IMGT convention, CDR3 was defined as the stretch from the second conserved V-encoded cysteine up to the conserved J-encoded phenylalanine. Sequences without an unambiguous match to a single V gene segment were excluded from the earlier analysis of over 500 of the donors. In an earlier analysis of some 590 of the donors, V segments were called functional above 56.7% productive rearrangements and were called segregating when the between-donor standard deviation exceeded 5%. A statistical classification framework was developed to diagnose cytomegalovirus status using the catalog of TCR beta chain sequences. V and J gene assignment, in a later analysis, came from comparing TCR nucleotide sequences with IMGT/GENE-DB human TR gene sequences. In a later analysis, CDR3 sequences and most-parsimonious VDJ recombination scenarios were assigned using the TCRdist pipeline. In a later analysis, every TCR beta chain was defined by the combination of its CDR3 amino acid sequence and its V-gene family, and reads without a unique V-gene family were dropped. As a way to deal with suspected cross-contamination and a sequencing artifact, a later analysis dropped more than 500 nucleotide sequences that were highly shared and had low generation probability. In a later analysis, a clonal expansion index was calculated for each public chain from normalized within-repertoire ranks of inferred template counts. In a later analysis, generation probabilities were computed with a VDJ recombination model fitted to out-of-frame rearrangements, and the resulting probabilities were checked against IGoR. Hypergeometric tests were used in a later analysis to score TCR-TCR, TCR-HLA and TCR-CMV co-occurrence, with a repertoire-size bias correction applied to the TCR pairs. False discovery rates were estimated in a later analysis by permuting HLA or CMV assignments 20 times. In a later analysis, co-occurring TCRs were grouped with DBSCAN, and TCRdist sequence similarity was added when clustering was performed within HLA-allele-positive subsets. Repertoires with fewer than 30,000 or more than 120,000 public chains, plus five repertoires with anomalous nucleotide sharing, were excluded from co-occurrence clustering. TCRdb provides this immuneACCESS table in a form limited to in-frame rearrangements. Some clones are lacking; in checked studies, under half of them reflect an unresolved V gene, and why the rest are absent is not known. V and J calls and clone size are those listed in that table; D and trimming were worked out from the DNA. Present in this sample are fewer than 150,000 clones, 70% to 85% of which were seen just once. The ten top clones hold 4% to 5% of the sample.

The CDR3 has 17 amino acids, counting the end cysteine and phenylalanine. Just CDR3 DNA is preserved here, 51 bases in frame from base 1. CDR1 and CDR2, looked up from the germline V gene, are MDHEN and SYDVKM. The germline ends are 22 bases apart after V is trimmed by 3 bases and J by 8 bases. The clonotype originates from a man in his fifties or sixties in good health and CMV-seropositive. The chain was built from TRBV28 and TRBJ1-4, with a weak D call of TRBD1 (6 bases match). The sequenced sample was PBMCs. The CDR3 region reads CASSFTPDSSVGEKLFF. The nucleotide sequence reads TGTGCCAGCAGTTTTACCCCGGACAGTTCTGTTGGCGAAAAACTGTTTTTT.